The 27 T cell receptor beta chains given below trace back to one sample, sequenced in a study of shared clonotypes between healthy human individuals (dated by TCRdb to 2020 to 2022). The library was generated by the immunoSEQ multiplex PCR assay. TCRdb took over this immuneACCESS table, retaining in-frame rearrangements with V and J assigned. Such tables are incomplete; in checked studies, under half of the missing clones stem from an unresolved V gene, and the remainder is unexplained. Counted in this sample were some 450,000 clones; roughly four fifths of them appeared once. Clones ranked in the top ten supply about 12% of the sample. The source material was PBMCs. The receptors were gathered from a woman between 40 and 55 years old in good health. Some clones in this sample may be carry-over from other donors' samples.

The V call is TRBV7-2, the J call TRBJ1-1; possibly TRBD1 for D (5 bases). V was clipped by 2 bases and J by 5 bases, with 12 bases between them. Germline V gene sequence: CDR1 SGHTA, CDR2 FQGNSA. CDR3 length: 14 residues. CDR3: CASSLYRGLTEAFF. CDR3 sequence (DNA): TGTGCCAGCAGCTTATATAGGGGTTTGACTGAAGCTTTCTTT.

The rearrangement joins TRBV7-2 to TRBJ2-1, with 8 nucleotides matching TRBD2. Germline assignment: CDR1 SGHTA and CDR2 FQGNSA. This CDR3 is built from 17 residues. V lost 2 bases to trimming and J lost 2 bases; unmatched junction nucleotides: 8. CDR3 sequence: CASSLQTGGPPYNEQFF. The CDR3 DNA is TGTGCCAGCAGCTTACAAACGGGAGGGCCCCCCTACAATGAGCAGTTCTTC.

The J gene is TRBJ1-2, the V gene TRBV7-8; the D gene is possibly TRBD1 (6 bases). Germline loops: CDR1 SGHVS, CDR2 FQNEAQ. The CDR3 length is 13 residues. V was clipped by 2 bases and J by 6 bases, with 10 bases between them. In nucleotides, the CDR3 is TGTGCCAGCAGCTTATGGACAGAGGATGGCTACACCTTC. This translates into CASSLWTEDGYTF.

This clone was detected a few times. This chain uses TRBV7-2 with TRBJ2-2; either TRBD1 or TRBD2 may fit D (5 bases each). Per germline, CDR1 SGHTA and CDR2 FQGNSA. V lost 4 bases and J 1 base, leaving 19 bases between the germline ends. This CDR3 comprises 18 residues. The CDR3 sequence: CASSSAPSGTRNTGELFF. Written as DNA, the CDR3 is TGTGCCAGCAGCTCCGCCCCGTCCGGGACCAGGAACACCGGGGAGCTGTTTTTT.

Concerning this clone itself: With a far larger clone one base away, a read error is the likely cause. The sample contains more than one DNA sequence encoding this CDR3. The rearrangement joins TRBV7-3 to TRBJ2-5, with 7 bases that match TRBD2. Trimming at V came to 5 bases and at J to 4 bases, leaving 4 bases not matched to a gene. CDR3 length: 13 residues. CDR1 and CDR2 (germline): SGHTA, FQGTGA. The CDR3, as DNA: TGTGCCAGCAGCGGATTAGCGGGAGAGACCCAGTACTTC. This codes for CASSGLAGETQYF.

Turning to this clone: Possible read error: a much larger clone is one base away. CDR3 sequence (DNA): TGTGCCAGCAGCAACGCAGGCGCCACCGGGGAGCTGTTTTTT. Amino acid sequence: CASSNAGATGELFF. This rearrangement joins TRBV9 to TRBJ2-2; unclear D gene. CDR1 and CDR2 from the germline V gene are SGDLS and YYNGEE. Trimming cost V 4 bases and J 4 bases, with 11 bases left between them. The CDR3 has 14 amino acids.

The chain uses TRBV7-6 and TRBJ2-5; no clear D. Deletions cut 2 bases from V and 5 bases from J, with 6 bases between. Germline V gene data show CDR1 as SGHVS and CDR2 as FNYEAQ. CDR3 size: 12 residues. The CDR3 region has the DNA TGTGCCAGCAGCTTAATCCTGGAGACCCAGTACTTC. Residues: CASSLILETQYF.

The chain employs TRBV5-6 and TRBJ2-1; D is unresolved. The germline V gene has CDR1 SGHDT and CDR2 YYEEEE. Trimming left V 1 base short and J 8 bases short, with 7 bases between. CDR3 length: 12 residues. CDR3: CASSLLGYEQFF. The CDR3 nucleotides are TGTGCCAGCAGCTTGCTGGGATATGAGCAGTTCTTC.

This chain uses TRBV7-8 with TRBJ2-1; possibly TRBD2 for D (6 bases). The CDR3 is 11 residues long. Germline assignment: CDR1 SGHVS and CDR2 FQNEAQ. Deletions cut 8 bases from V and 12 bases from J, with 14 bases between. CDR3 amino acids: CASRGGVRQFF. CDR3 coding DNA: TGTGCCAGCCGCGGAGGGGTACGGCAGTTCTTC.

The rearrangement links TRBV28 to TRBJ2-1, with D possibly being TRBD1 or TRBD2 (5 bases each). Germline CDR1 MDHEN, CDR2 SYDVKM. The CDR3 has 11 residues. V was shortened by 7 bases and J by 12 bases, with 13 bases between the two germline ends. CDR3 nucleotides: TGTGCCAGCACCCGAGGGGTCTCGCAGTTCTTC. This translates into CASTRGVSQFF.

This clone was seen only a few times. The chain carries TRBV6-1 and TRBJ1-2; D might be TRBD1 (5 bases). V was trimmed by 2 bases and J by 8 bases, leaving 12 bases between them. This CDR3 region has 13 residues. Looked up from germline, CDR1 is MNHNS and CDR2 is SASEGT. DNA of the CDR3: TGTGCCAGCAGTGAAAGGCAGGGCGGCGGCTACACCTTC. The encoded protein is CASSERQGGGYTF.

V and J are TRBV29-1 and TRBJ2-2, with D hard to call. The germline CDR1 and CDR2 sequences are SQVTM and ANQGSEA. Trimming stripped 4 bases from V and 5 bases from J, with 14 bases between. The CDR3 runs to 14 residues. The CDR3 reads CSVAGAGATGELFF. CDR3 coding DNA: TGCAGCGTTGCCGGAGCCGGAGCTACCGGGGAGCTGTTTTTT.

The genes are TRBV28 and TRBJ1-2, with 7 bases lining up with TRBD1. After removal of 2 bases from V and 4 bases from J, the junction contained 13 bases not matched to a gene. Germline V gene sequence: CDR1 MDHEN, CDR2 SYDVKM. There are 17 residues in the CDR3. Written as DNA, the CDR3 is TGTGCCAGCAGTTTAGGTGGGGGGACAGATCAAGCCTATGGCTACACCTTC. It specifies CASSLGGGTDQAYGYTF.

The V call is TRBV5-1, the J call TRBJ1-1; the D gene is possibly TRBD1 (6 bases). V lost 0 bases and J lost 5, with 14 bases in between. The CDR3 is 15 residues long. Per the germline V gene, CDR1 is SGHRS and CDR2 is YFSETQ. The CDR3 sequence: CASSLAVGAGTEAFF. In DNA form, the CDR3 reads TGCGCCAGCAGCTTGGCCGTGGGGGCGGGAACTGAAGCTTTCTTT. Combining the CDR3 with reference TRBV5-1 and TRBJ1-1 gives the whole variable domain KAGVTQTPRYLIKTRGQQVTLSCSPISGHRSVSWYQQTPGQGLQFLFEYFSETQRNKGNFPGRFSGRQFSNSRSEMNVSTLELGDSALYLCASSLAVGAGTEAFFGQGTRLTVV.

The V gene is TRBV2, the J gene TRBJ2-2; 8 nucleotides line up with TRBD1. CDR3 length equals 13 residues. The junction had 5 bases not matched to a gene; V was cut back by 7 bases and J by 7 bases. The V gene's germline CDR1 is SNHLY and CDR2 FYNNEI. The CDR3 DNA sequence: TGTGCCAGCACGACAGGGGATGGCGGGGAGCTGTTTTTT. Translating gives CASTTGDGGELFF. The full variable domain, rest sourced from reference TRBV2 and TRBJ2-2, is EPEVTQTPSHQVTQMGQEVILRCVPISNHLYFYWYRQILGQKVEFLVSFYNNEISEKSEIFDDQFSVERPDGSNFTLKIRSTKLEDSAMYFCASTTGDGGELFFGEGSRLTVL.

Points on this clone: This same CDR3 is encoded by further DNA sequences in the sample. The chain combines TRBV2 with TRBJ1-5, with unresolved D. This CDR3 spans 11 amino acids. Per germline, CDR1 SNHLY and CDR2 FYNNEI. Trimming removed 4 bases at V and 6 bases at J, with 4 bases between. CDR3 residues: CASSVGQPQHF. In nucleotides, the CDR3 is TGTGCCAGCAGTGTGGGTCAGCCCCAGCATTTT.

The chain employs TRBV9 and TRBJ2-1, with 8 bases matching TRBD2. The V and J ends lost 3 bases and 6 bases, in that order; junction bases with no gene match: 11. CDR1 is SGDLS, CDR2 YYNGEE, per germline. The CDR3 has 16 amino acids. The DNA for the CDR3 is TGTGCCAGCAGCGCATGGTTTACGGGAGGGCTCAATGAGCAGTTCTTC. Protein product: CASSAWFTGGLNEQFF. Variable domain in full (rest from reference TRBV9 and TRBJ2-1): DSGVTQTPKHLITATGQRVTLRCSPRSGDLSVYWYQQSLDQGLQFLIQYYNGEERAKGNILERFSAQQFPDLHSELNLSSLELGDSALYFCASSAWFTGGLNEQFFGPGTRLTVL.

The CDR3 loop is CASSSLPENLVGGYTF. The CDR3, as DNA: TGTGCCAGCAGTTCCCTCCCGGAGAACCTGGTAGGTGGCTACACCTTC. V is TRBV28 and J is TRBJ1-2, with D uncertain. Trimming took 4 bases from V and 7 from J, leaving 22 bases between them. The CDR3 loop spans 16 amino acids. Germline loops: CDR1 MDHEN, CDR2 SYDVKM.

The V and J genes are TRBV4-3 and TRBJ2-7; the match to TRBD1 covers 9 bases. The CDR3 covers 15 residues. From germline, CDR1 is LGHNA and CDR2 YSLEER. The junction had 7 bases not matched to a gene; V was cut back by 1 base and J by 6 bases. The CDR3 region is CASSQARTGASEQYF. The CDR3 region has the DNA TGCGCCAGCAGCCAAGCCCGGACAGGGGCGAGCGAGCAGTACTTC.

This sequence joins TRBV5-1 and TRBJ2-3; the D is unclear. V gave up 0 bases and J gave up 6 bases, with 14 bases separating them. The germline V gene has CDR1 SGHRS and CDR2 YFSETQ. The CDR3 consists of 15 residues. The CDR3 DNA reads TGCGCCAGCAGCTTGGATGGTAGCAGGACGGATACGCAGTATTTT. Translation gives CASSLDGSRTDTQYF.

The gene calls are TRBV20-1 and TRBJ2-7, with D unresolved. Germline assignment: CDR1 DFQATT and CDR2 SNEGSKA (reference sequence). The CDR3 runs to 11 residues. With 3 bases removed from V and 5 bases from J, the gap between germline ends came to 8 bases. The CDR3 loop is CSASSVHEQYF. CDR3 in DNA: TGCAGTGCTAGCTCTGTCCACGAGCAGTACTTC.

The sample holds many counts of this clone. The V call is TRBV5-1, the J call TRBJ1-4; 8 positions agree with TRBD1. V trimming: 1 base; J trimming: 3 bases; junction bases outside the gene matches: 5. In germline, CDR1 is SGHRS, CDR2 YFSETQ. The CDR3 length is 16 residues. The CDR3 here is CASSLTGTGSNEKLFF. The CDR3 coding sequence is TGCGCCAGCAGCTTGACCGGGACAGGTTCTAATGAAAAACTGTTTTTT. The full variable domain, with the rest looked up from reference TRBV5-1 and TRBJ1-4, is KAGVTQTPRYLIKTRGQQVTLSCSPISGHRSVSWYQQTPGQGLQFLFEYFSETQRNKGNFPGRFSGRQFSNSRSEMNVSTLELGDSALYLCASSLTGTGSNEKLFFGSGTQLSVL.

The chain carries TRBV5-1 and TRBJ1-2, with 9 bases aligning to TRBD1. CDR1 SGHRS and CDR2 YFSETQ come from the germline V gene. The CDR3 is made up of 13 amino acids. V gave up 4 bases and J gave up 8 bases; unmatched junction bases: 6. CDR3 nucleotides: TGCGCCAGCAGCCCCCGGACAGGGGTCGGCTACACCTTC. It is translated as CASSPRTGVGYTF. The variable domain in full, with the rest retrieved from reference TRBV5-1 and TRBJ1-2, is KAGVTQTPRYLIKTRGQQVTLSCSPISGHRSVSWYQQTPGQGLQFLFEYFSETQRNKGNFPGRFSGRQFSNSRSEMNVSTLELGDSALYLCASSPRTGVGYTFGSGTRLTVV.

The chain employs TRBV19 and TRBJ1-2; 7 bases align to TRBD1. Germline loops: CDR1 LNHDA, CDR2 SQIVND (reference sequence). The ends lost 6 bases at V and 2 bases at J; junction bases unmatched: 6. The CDR3 length is 14 residues. The CDR3 DNA reads TGTGCCAGTAGCCAAGGACAGGCCAACTATGGCTACACCTTC. Translation: CASSQGQANYGYTF.

CDR3 nucleotide sequence: TGTGCCAGTAGTGAGGGCAGGGGGACTGAAGCTTTCTTT. Translating gives CASSEGRGTEAFF. V usage is TRBV19 and J usage is TRBJ1-1; 7 nucleotides align to TRBD1. Germline CDR1 reads LNHDA; CDR2 reads SQIVND (reference sequence). Unmatched junction bases numbered 5, after V lost 5 bases and J lost 5 bases. The length of the CDR3 is 13 residues.

The chain couples TRBV28 to TRBJ1-4; D is possibly TRBD1 (6 bases). Trimming took off 7 bases at V and 3 bases at J, with 15 bases between the two ends. Germline lookup yields CDR1 MDHEN and CDR2 SYDVKM. The CDR3 length is 15 residues. CDR3 residues: CASTSTGAPNEKLFF. In nucleotides, the CDR3 is TGTGCCAGCACTTCAACGGGGGCACCTAATGAAAAACTGTTTTTT.

The V call is TRBV7-2, the J call TRBJ2-3; TRBD2 matches at 9 bases. CDR1 and CDR2 (germline): SGHTA, FQGNSA. The V segment lost 1 base and the J segment 4 bases; nucleotides outside the gene matches: 9. This CDR3 is 17 amino acids long. The CDR3 spells CASSLEPGLAVADTQYF. CDR3 bases: TGTGCCAGCAGCTTAGAACCGGGACTAGCAGTCGCAGATACGCAGTATTTT.